This passage covers 7 T cell receptor beta chains from one sample sequenced in a study of CD8 T cells in Susac syndrome. An input of about 0.5 to 1 ug of RNA was subjected to reverse transcription using random hexamers. TCRdb used MiXCR to reprocess the immunoSEQ multiplex PCR reads, holding one entry per CDR3 protein. The sample contains 77,000 or so distinct CDR3 sequences, 85% to 95% of which appear only once. Sequences were obtained from CD4+ T cells from PBMCs. The origin of the receptors is a human donor with Susac syndrome.

Comments on this clonotype: The junction departs from the called germline gene at one end, perhaps through a read error. This chain connects TRBV29-1 to TRBJ1-1; D perhaps matches TRBD1 (5 bases). Germline V gene data show CDR1 as SQVTM and CDR2 as ANQGSEA. The CDR3 contains 13 residues. As DNA, the CDR3 is TGCAGCGTTGAATGGGGGTGGAACACTGAAACTTTCTTT. Its protein is CSVEWGWNTETFF.

The chain uses TRBV5-5 and TRBJ2-5; no definite D call. CDR1 and CDR2 (germline): SGHKS, YYEKEE (reference sequence). Trimming pared 1 base from V and 5 bases from J, leaving 6 bases between. The CDR3 has 12 amino acids. The CDR3 spells CASSLKLETQYF. CDR3 bases: TGTGCCAGCAGCTTGAAACTGGAGACCCAGTACTTC.

This sequence joins TRBV5-1 and TRBJ2-2; the match to TRBD2 covers 7 bases. CDR3 length: 17 amino acids. V was clipped by 6 bases and J by 4 bases; unmatched bases: 15. Germline assignment: CDR1 SGHRS and CDR2 YFSETQ. The CDR3 spells CASISFPPSGFTGELFF. The CDR3 DNA follows: TGCGCCAGCATCTCCTTCCCCCCTAGCGGCTTCACCGGGGAGCTGTTTTTT.

The rearrangement uses TRBV5-1 and TRBJ2-5; 12 bases are a match to TRBD2. The J segment lost 3 bases and the V segment lost 3 bases, leaving 9 bases of the junction unmatched. Looked up from germline, CDR1 is SGHRS and CDR2 is YFSETQ. The CDR3 covers 17 residues. The CDR3, as DNA: TGCGCCAGCAGCTCCGGACTAGCGGGGTTCCTAAAAGAGACCCAGTACTTC. Residues: CASSSGLAGFLKETQYF.

Concerning this clonotype: At one of its ends the junction is not consistent with the germline gene, which may arise from a read error. The J gene is TRBJ2-5, the V gene TRBV7-7, with D uncertain. The CDR3 length is 13 residues. Germline values: CDR1 SSHAT, CDR2 FNYEAQ (reference sequence). The CDR3 sequence is CASSLSHQETQYF. The CDR3 nucleotides read TGTGCTAGCAGCTTATCACACCAAGAGACCCAGTACTTC.

This clonotype has just a few counts. V is TRBV7-2 and J is TRBJ1-1; D remains unclear. The V end lost 0 bases, the J end lost 1 base, and 3 bases lay between the germline ends. The CDR3 extends over 13 amino acids. Germline values: CDR1 SGHTA, CDR2 FQGNSA. CDR3 nucleotide sequence: TGTGCCAGCAGCTTAGCACGGAACACTGAAGCTTTCTTT. Its protein is CASSLARNTEAFF.

The chain has TRBV27 and TRBJ2-5, with 9 bases matching TRBD1. Per germline, CDR1 MNHEY and CDR2 SMNVEV (reference sequence). This CDR3 region has 16 residues. With 4 bases clipped from V and 6 bases from J, the junction kept 12 bases outside the gene matches. CDR3: CASSSPMGQGLKTQYF. The CDR3 DNA is TGTGCCAGCAGTTCACCGATGGGACAGGGTTTGAAGACCCAGTACTTC.